These 22 T cell receptor beta chains came from one sample sequenced in a study of molecular identifiers for immune sequencing clone quantification. From the PCR reads, TCRdb called clonotypes with MiXCR, one entry per CDR3 protein. The sample lists 350,000 or so distinct CDR3 sequences; about 21% were seen once. Sequencing was carried out using naive CD8+ T cells from blood, with Jurkat cell RNA spiked in. Noted subset: FACS-sorted CD8+CD4-CCR7+CD45RA+ naive T cells. These receptor sequences come from a human donor in good health. Some libraries in this study had Jurkat cell RNA spiked in.

This clonotype was seen repeatedly, ten times or more. The V call is TRBV10-2, the J call TRBJ2-1; 7 bases are shared with TRBD2. Germline trimming cut 7 bases from V and 9 bases from J; bases unmatched to any gene: 6. Germline V gene lookup returns CDR1 WSHSY and CDR2 SAAADI. The CDR3 spans 12 residues. The CDR3 coding sequence is TGCGCCAGCAAGGAGCGGGGCGGTGAGCAGTTCTTC. Amino acids: CASKERGGEQFF.

The chain combines TRBV19 with TRBJ1-1, with a possible D match to TRBD1 (5 bases). V dropped 1 base and J dropped 0 bases, with 6 bases sitting between them. Germline V gives CDR1 LNHDA, CDR2 SQIVND (reference sequence). The CDR3 contains 14 residues. The CDR3 spells CASSIGGMNTEAFF. CDR3 DNA: TGTGCCAGTAGTATAGGGGGGATGAACACTGAAGCTTTCTTT.

This clonotype has at least ten counts. The chain uses TRBV4-1 and TRBJ2-7, with TRBD2 matching 13 bases. V lost 0 bases and J lost 2; bases outside the gene matches: 1. Germline CDR1 reads MGHRA; CDR2 reads YSYEKL. The CDR3 spans 16 residues. Here the CDR3 DNA reads TGCGCCAGCAGCCAAGAAGGACTAGCGGGAGCCTACGAGCAGTACTTC. It translates to CASSQEGLAGAYEQYF.

V usage is TRBV12-5 and J usage is TRBJ2-6; D may be TRBD2 (5 bases). The V gene lost 6 bases and the J gene lost 0 bases, with 15 bases spanning the gap. Germline V lookup: CDR1 LGHNT, CDR2 FRNRAP. This CDR3 is 17 amino acids long. CDR3 in DNA: TGTGCTAGTGGATCCACGGAGGTACGCTCTGGGGCCAACGTCCTGACTTTC. Translation gives CASGSTEVRSGANVLTF.

Concerning this clonotype: A much bigger clone sits one base away, suggesting this may be a read error. V and J are TRBV4-1 and TRBJ1-5, with D perhaps matching TRBD1 (5 bases). The germline gives CDR1 MGHRA, CDR2 YSYEKL. V shed 1 base and J shed 8 bases, with 12 bases lying between them. The CDR3 runs to 14 residues. The CDR3 region has the DNA TGCGCCAGCAGCCAAGTCGACAGTTCAGAGCCCCAGCATTTT. This encodes CASSQVDSSEPQHF.

This clonotype has ten or more counts. This chain links TRBV4-1 with TRBJ2-4; 7 bases align to TRBD1. CDR3 length: 17 amino acids. Trimming cost V 3 bases and J 0 bases; bases outside gene matches: 8. Germline V gene data show CDR1 as MGHRA and CDR2 as YSYEKL. In DNA, the CDR3 is TGCGCCAGCAGCCAGCAGACAGGGAGTCTAGCCAAAAACATTCAGTACTTC. Translated, it gives CASSQQTGSLAKNIQYF.

This chain connects TRBV4-3 to TRBJ1-1; no clear D gene. From germline, CDR1 is LGHNA and CDR2 YSLEER. Trimming shortened V by 0 bases and J by 5 bases, and 19 bases separated the two germline ends. The CDR3 length is 17 residues. CDR3 DNA sequence: TGCGCCAGCAGCCAAGATCTGATAGGCCAGGCGATGACTGAAGCTTTCTTT. It yields the protein CASSQDLIGQAMTEAFF.

This clonotype was seen a handful of times. The V gene is TRBV30, the J gene TRBJ2-3; D gene unclear. The germline CDR1 and CDR2 sequences are GTSNPN and SVGIG (reference sequence). CDR3 size: 14 residues. Trimming left V 0 bases short and J 1 base short, with 8 bases between. The CDR3 sequence is CAWSVGTGTDTQYF. CDR3 sequence (DNA): TGTGCCTGGAGTGTAGGTACCGGCACAGATACGCAGTATTTT.

With respect to this clonotype: This may be a read error: a much more frequent sequence differs by one nucleotide. The CDR3 reads CASNLHAVQETQNF. The CDR3 DNA sequence: TGTGCCAGCAATCTTCACGCTGTCCAAGAGACCCAGAACTTC. This chain joins TRBV28 and TRBJ2-5, with D unresolved. There are 14 residues in the CDR3. Germline values: CDR1 MDHEN, CDR2 SYDVKM.

This clonotype appeared many times. This chain links TRBV2 with TRBJ1-1; the D is unclear. This CDR3 comprises 12 residues. Trimming took 1 base from V and 9 from J, leaving 9 bases between them. The germline CDR1 and CDR2 sequences are SNHLY and FYNNEI. CDR3 sequence reads: CASSEGPGKAFF. For the CDR3, the DNA is TGTGCCAGCAGTGAAGGGCCCGGGAAAGCTTTCTTT.

This clonotype was counted only a few times. An end of the junction does not agree with germline; a read error may underlie this. V usage is TRBV7-2 and J usage is TRBJ2-7; D remains unclear. Germline CDR1 and CDR2: SGHTA and FQGNSA. CDR3 length equals 14 residues. Here the CDR3 DNA reads TGTGCCAGCAGCTTAGTGCCGGGTTTCTACAAGCAGTACTTC. This gives the protein CASSLVPGFYKQYF.

This clonotype has just a few counts. The CDR3 spells CASSQDEGRDTDTQYF. CDR3 in DNA: TGCGCCAGCAGCCAAGATGAGGGAAGGGACACAGATACGCAGTATTTT. The chain recombines TRBV4-3 with TRBJ2-3; possible D gene TRBD2, 5 bases. CDR1 LGHNA and CDR2 YSLEER come from the germline V gene. V lost 0 bases to trimming and J lost 2 bases, with 12 bases between them. The length of the CDR3 is 16 residues.

This clonotype was detected many times. The chain is built from TRBV25-1 and TRBJ1-1; TRBD1 is a possible D gene (5 bases). V lost 0 bases to trimming and J lost 1 base, with 15 bases between them. The CDR3 is made up of 17 amino acids. CDR1 and CDR2 from the germline V gene are MGHDK and SYGVNS. This chain's CDR3 is CASSEYGHPEANTEAFF. The CDR3 DNA is TGTGCCAGCAGTGAATATGGACATCCTGAGGCGAACACTGAAGCTTTCTTT.

In this sample, this clonotype turned up a few times. The V call is TRBV12-3 or TRBV12-4, the J call TRBJ2-1; TRBD2 might be the D (7 bases). The CDR3 sequence is 14 residues long. V was cut by 4 bases and J by 8 bases, with 15 bases left in between. The CDR3 DNA reads as TGTGCCAGCAGTTATGCGGGGGCCACAGATGAGCAGTTCTTC. This gives the protein CASSYAGATDEQFF.

The table lists this clonotype with many counts. The chain carries TRBV14 and TRBJ1-1; no definite D call. The germline V and J ends were trimmed by 4 bases and 1 base, with 7 bases remaining between them. The CDR3 loop spans 13 amino acids. Germline-derived CDR1 and CDR2 are SGHDN and FVKESK. The CDR3 loop reads CASSPFRNTEAFF. The DNA for the CDR3 is TGTGCCAGCAGCCCCTTCAGGAACACTGAAGCTTTCTTT.

V is TRBV30 and J is TRBJ2-7, with 10 bases fitting TRBD1. Germline lookup yields CDR1 GTSNPN and CDR2 SVGIG (reference sequence). The CDR3 sequence is 15 residues long. V shed 3 bases and J 7 bases; nucleotides not matched to a gene: 12. This CDR3 reads CAWSPRDRGSWEQYF. DNA for the CDR3: TGTGCCTGGAGCCCCAGGGACAGGGGATCGTGGGAGCAGTACTTC.

This clonotype was seen repeatedly, ten times or more. V usage is TRBV13 and J usage is TRBJ2-5; 13 nucleotides align to TRBD2. CDR3 size: 17 residues. Germline trimming cut 4 bases from V and 2 bases from J; bases unmatched to any gene: 7. Germline CDR1 and CDR2: PRHDT and FYEKMQ (reference sequence). This chain's CDR3 is CASSSREGLAGQETQYF. CDR3 nucleotide sequence: TGTGCCAGCAGCTCGAGGGAGGGACTAGCGGGACAAGAGACCCAGTACTTC. The full variable domain, in which reference TRBV13 and TRBJ2-5 provide the parts outside the CDR3, is AAGVIQSPRHLIKEKRETATLKCYPIPRHDTVYWYQQGPGQDPQFLISFYEKMQSDKGSIPDRFSAQQFSDYHSELNMSSLELGDSALYFCASSSREGLAGQETQYFGPGTRLLVL.

The sample holds a few counts of this clonotype. The rearrangement uses TRBV9 and TRBJ1-6, with D tentatively TRBD1 (6 bases). CDR1 SGDLS and CDR2 YYNGEE come from the germline V gene. Trimming took 3 bases from V and 7 from J, leaving 14 bases between them. The CDR3 consists of 15 residues. CDR3 protein: CASSAGTPRNSPLHF. Here the CDR3 DNA reads TGTGCCAGCAGCGCCGGGACACCGCGAAATTCACCCCTCCACTTT. Full variable domain (remainder filled in from reference TRBV9 and TRBJ1-6): DSGVTQTPKHLITATGQRVTLRCSPRSGDLSVYWYQQSLDQGLQFLIQYYNGEERAKGNILERFSAQQFPDLHSELNLSSLELGDSALYFCASSAGTPRNSPLHFGNGTRLTVT.

This clonotype came up many times. This chain connects TRBV6-2 or TRBV6-3 to TRBJ2-3; possibly TRBD2 for D (6 bases). The V and J ends lost 6 bases and 4 bases respectively, with 11 bases between them. There are 13 residues in the CDR3. Germline loops: CDR1 MNHEY, CDR2 SVGEGT. CDR3 amino acids: CASRFGGPDTQYF. In nucleotides, the CDR3 is TGTGCCAGCAGATTTGGAGGGCCAGATACGCAGTATTTT.

There are many counts of this clonotype. The chain recombines TRBV4-3 with TRBJ1-2; 9 bases match TRBD1. Germline CDR1 reads LGHNA; CDR2 reads YSLEER. J was trimmed by 8 bases and V by 0 bases; bases with no gene match: 16. This CDR3 spans 18 amino acids. CDR3 sequence: CASSQDQVGTGFVQGYTF. The CDR3 DNA is TGCGCCAGCAGCCAAGATCAGGTGGGGACAGGGTTTGTTCAAGGCTACACCTTC.

In this sample, this clonotype turned up many times. The rearrangement joins TRBV6-2 or TRBV6-3 to TRBJ2-1; TRBD1 is a possible D gene (6 bases). Germline CDR1 reads MNHEY; CDR2 reads SVGEGT. V was cut by 6 bases and J by 7 bases, with 13 bases left in between. The CDR3 consists of 13 residues. The chain's CDR3 is CASRGASRNEQFF. CDR3 nucleotide sequence: TGTGCCAGCAGGGGGGCTAGTCGTAATGAGCAGTTCTTC.

Points on this clonotype: Since a much larger clone is just one base distant, this may be a read error. This chain links TRBV13 with TRBJ2-1, with a weak D call TRBD1 (6 bases). There are 16 residues in the CDR3. Germline CDR1 reads PRHDT; CDR2 reads FYEKMQ (reference sequence). Trimming took 7 bases from V and 4 from J, leaving 20 bases between them. This CDR3 reads CASNSSGTSKYNEQFF. The CDR3 region has the DNA TGTGCCAGCAACTCATCCGGGACATCAAAGTACAATGAGCAGTTCTTC.